Presented here are 20 T cell receptor beta chains from one specimen sequenced in a study of memory CD4+ T cells and cytomegalovirus serostatus. The assay was immunoSEQ multiplex PCR, and TCRdb's table has in-frame clones only and misses some. The sample holds 50,000 or so clones, around 79% seen once. The sort gate was single viable CD3+CD4+CD8-CD45RO+ cells for memory CD4+ T cells. The sequencing input was memory CD4+ T cells from blood. The source of these receptors is an adult in good health and CMV-seronegative.

The chain has TRBV5-4 and TRBJ1-1, with a tentative D call TRBD1 (5 bases). CDR1 SGHNT and CDR2 YYREEE come from the germline V gene (reference sequence). Trimming stripped 7 bases from V and 1 base from J, with 11 bases between. There are 13 residues in the CDR3. CDR3 residues: CASWDGKNTEAFF. The DNA for the CDR3 is TGTGCCAGCTGGGACGGTAAGAACACTGAAGCTTTCTTT.

V gene TRBV7-8 combines with J gene TRBJ1-3, with a weak D call TRBD1 (6 bases). Germline CDR1 is SGHVS and CDR2 is FQNEAQ. V was pared by 0 bases and J by 3 bases, with 9 bases between. The CDR3 is made up of 15 amino acids. The CDR3 here is CASSLAGGYGNTIYF. CDR3 in DNA: TGTGCCAGCAGCTTAGCAGGGGGGTATGGAAACACCATATATTTT.

In DNA form, the CDR3 reads TGCGCCAGCAGCTCCAACAGGGGGGCGAACACCGGGGAGCTGTTTTTT. It yields the protein CASSSNRGANTGELFF. The gene calls are TRBV5-1 and TRBJ2-2; TRBD1 matches at 8 bases. Germline values: CDR1 SGHRS, CDR2 YFSETQ. Trimming took 3 bases from V and 0 from J; bases not matched to a gene: 4. The CDR3 runs to 16 residues.

The rearrangement uses TRBV15 and TRBJ1-1; maybe TRBD1 (5 bases). Trimming stripped 0 bases from V and 6 bases from J, with 14 bases between. Germline V gene data show CDR1 as LNHNV and CDR2 as YYDKDF (reference sequence). This CDR3 contains 15 residues. The CDR3 sequence is CATSRDLGRGAEAFF. As DNA, the CDR3 is TGTGCCACCAGCAGAGACCTCGGGCGGGGCGCTGAAGCTTTCTTT.

Comments on this clone: This sample also contains other DNA sequences that code for the same CDR3. The chain combines TRBV6-5 with TRBJ1-1; 7 bases fit TRBD1. The CDR3 is made up of 13 amino acids. V was pared by 5 bases and J by 1 base, with 1 base of the junction left unmatched. Germline values: CDR1 MNHEY, CDR2 SVGAGI. The CDR3 protein is CASSRTGNTEAFF. The CDR3 bases are TGTGCCAGCAGTAGGACAGGGAACACTGAAGCTTTCTTT.

V is TRBV7-2 and J is TRBJ2-3, with D possibly TRBD2 on 5 matching bases. V was cut by 3 bases and J by 10 bases, with 14 bases left in between. The CDR3 is 13 amino acids. The V gene's germline CDR1 is SGHTA and CDR2 FQGNSA. The CDR3 nucleotides read TGTGCCAGCAGCTTTGCGACTACCCGGGCGCAGTATTTT. Its translation: CASSFATTRAQYF.

This clone has a single count. The gene calls are TRBV7-2 and TRBJ2-7, with D perhaps matching TRBD2 (6 bases). Germline CDR1 and CDR2: SGHTA and FQGNSA. This CDR3 spans 14 amino acids. V was cut by 1 base and J by 4 bases, with 11 bases left in between. The CDR3 reads CASSLEPGTYEQYF. The CDR3 DNA is TGTGCCAGCAGCTTAGAACCCGGGACTTACGAGCAGTACTTC.

This clone has a count of ten or more. The genes are TRBV5-6 and TRBJ1-1; TRBD1 matches at 8 bases. V lost 3 bases and J lost 11; bases outside the gene matches: 6. The CDR3 is 12 residues long. The germline V gene encodes CDR1 SGHDT and CDR2 YYEEEE. The CDR3 spells CASSYRQGRAFF. CDR3 nucleotide sequence: TGTGCCAGCAGCTACAGACAGGGGAGGGCTTTCTTT.

The sample holds many counts of this clone. Additional DNA sequences in this sample encode the identical CDR3. This rearrangement joins TRBV19 to TRBJ1-5; D is unclear. Trimming cost V 4 bases and J 6 bases, with 10 bases left between them. The CDR3 covers 13 residues. Germline-derived CDR1 and CDR2 are LNHDA and SQIVND (reference sequence). The CDR3 DNA reads TGTGCCAGTAGTAGAGGGTGGGGTCAGCCCCAGCATTTT. Translated, it gives CASSRGWGQPQHF.

V gene TRBV6-6 combines with J gene TRBJ2-7, with a tentative D call TRBD1 (6 bases). V shed 6 bases and J shed 7 bases, with 22 bases lying between them. Per the germline V gene, CDR1 is MNHNY and CDR2 is SVGAGI (reference sequence). The CDR3 loop spans 15 amino acids. This chain's CDR3 is CASRAQGGPTGEQYF. Written as DNA, the CDR3 is TGTGCCAGCAGGGCACAGGGCGGACCAACCGGGGAGCAGTACTTC.

The chain employs TRBV7-8 and TRBJ2-5, with D possibly being TRBD1 or TRBD2 (5 bases each). Germline V gene sequence: CDR1 SGHVS, CDR2 FQNEAQ. The germline V and J ends were trimmed by 6 bases and 4 bases, with 12 bases remaining between them. The CDR3 is 13 residues long. The CDR3, as DNA: TGTGCCAGCAGTCTCAGGGAGTCAGAGACCCAGTACTTC. It encodes CASSLRESETQYF.

The chain employs TRBV7-9 and TRBJ1-4; TRBD1 might be the D (5 bases). Trimming removed 2 bases from V and 2 bases from J, with 18 bases in between. CDR1 is SEHNR and CDR2 is FQNEAQ in the germline V gene (reference sequence). This CDR3 spans 18 amino acids. DNA of the CDR3: TGTGCCAGCAGCTTAATTTGGACAACCACATCCACTAATGAAAAACTGTTTTTT. This gives the protein CASSLIWTTTSTNEKLFF.

The chain links TRBV5-1 to TRBJ1-1, with D possibly TRBD1 on 5 matching bases. The CDR3 sequence is 13 residues long. CDR1 is SGHRS and CDR2 is YFSETQ in the germline V gene. Trimming took off 6 bases at V and 5 bases at J, with 14 bases between the two ends. This chain's CDR3 is CASTLRGGTEAFF. As DNA, the CDR3 is TGCGCCAGCACCCTGCGGGGGGGGACTGAAGCTTTCTTT.

This clone showed up just once. The chain is built from TRBV18 and TRBJ2-3; D gene uncertain. Trimming took off 2 bases at V and 2 bases at J, with 11 bases between the two ends. The CDR3 is 15 amino acids. The germline gives CDR1 KGHSH, CDR2 LQKENI. CDR3 loop: CASSPNNGPTDTQYF. In nucleotides, the CDR3 is TGTGCCAGCTCACCAAACAACGGACCCACAGATACGCAGTATTTT.

V usage is TRBV9 and J usage is TRBJ1-1, with D unclear. Trimming pared 3 bases from V and 0 bases from J, leaving 6 bases between. The CDR3 has 13 amino acids. The germline gives CDR1 SGDLS, CDR2 YYNGEE. DNA of the CDR3: TGTGCCAGCAGCGCGAGCCTGAACACTGAAGCTTTCTTT. As protein: CASSASLNTEAFF.

The rearrangement links TRBV6-5 to TRBJ1-2; unclear D gene. Germline V gene lookup returns CDR1 MNHEY and CDR2 SVGAGI. Trimming removed 0 bases from V and 6 bases from J, with 8 bases in between. The CDR3 has 13 residues. The CDR3: CASSYSTANGYTF. The CDR3, as DNA: TGTGCCAGCAGTTACTCTACAGCTAATGGCTACACCTTC.

The V and J genes are TRBV5-1 and TRBJ2-3; no definite D call. Germline values: CDR1 SGHRS, CDR2 YFSETQ. V lost 5 bases to trimming and J lost 0 bases, with 13 bases between them. CDR3 length: 15 residues. The CDR3 reads CASSSFIDSTDTQYF. The CDR3 DNA follows: TGCGCCAGCAGTTCATTTATAGACAGCACAGATACGCAGTATTTT.

V usage is TRBV9 and J usage is TRBJ2-3; TRBD2 agrees at 7 bases. The J segment lost 3 bases and the V segment lost 2 bases, leaving 9 bases of the junction unmatched. From germline, CDR1 is SGDLS and CDR2 YYNGEE. The CDR3 is 16 amino acids. The CDR3 DNA follows: TGTGCCAGCAGCGTGTTTGCGGGAGTAGGGACAGATACGCAGTATTTT. This sequence encodes CASSVFAGVGTDTQYF.

This clone was counted a few times. V is TRBV14 and J is TRBJ1-6, with D hard to call. Germline-derived CDR1 and CDR2 are SGHDN and FVKESK. The V end lost 0 bases, the J end lost 5 bases, and 5 bases lay between the germline ends. The CDR3 extends over 14 amino acids. The chain's CDR3 is CASSQEVNNSPLHF. CDR3 coding DNA: TGTGCCAGCAGCCAAGAAGTTAATAATTCACCCCTCCACTTT.

The CDR3 sequence: CATSREQGALGYTF. CDR3 coding DNA: TGTGCCACCAGCAGAGAGCAGGGGGCGCTTGGCTACACCTTC. The chain is built from TRBV15 and TRBJ1-2, with TRBD1 matching over 8 bases. CDR3 size: 14 residues. The junction had 4 bases not matched to a gene; V was cut back by 0 bases and J by 7 bases. CDR1 is LNHNV and CDR2 is YYDKDF in the germline V gene (reference sequence).